This entry concerns a single TCR beta chain. This clonotype was counted only a few times. The antigen it recognizes is unknown. No base quality information exists; no much larger clone differs at one position. The TCR beta CDR3 regions were amplified from RNA transcripts. For the first round of RT-PCR on the TCR CDR3, the HTBI primer set was used together with the Qiagen OneStep RT-PCR kit. The libraries were constructed in a second round of multiplex PCR and then size-selected and purified. Paired-end sequencing of the libraries was performed with 100 bp reads on an Illumina HiSeq2000. In the authors' own workflow: Raw data were processed with SOAPnuke, discarding reads with adapters, uncalled bases, mean Phred below 15, or no exact constant-primer or identifier match. COPE v1.2.5 was used to merge the high-quality paired reads, and each unique nucleotide sequence was defined as a clonotype. MiTCR v1.1 was used to align the clonotypes against IMGT TRBV, TRBD and TRBJ reference segments. The analysis included only V-J combinations with a frequency above 0.0001, which together covered 98% to 99.2% of the repertoires. A TCS score was defined as the ratio of F50 (clonal expansion) to E x V (chaos), with BLOSUM62-based TCRdist applied between CDR3 peptides within each V-J. Welch's t-statistics and random forest reduced fewer than 550 V-J features to 13, which were used in a naive Bayes classifier (R e1071). TCRdb handled the public reads itself, with Q25 trimming in fastp and clone calling in MiXCR, and kept productive beta chains. Identical CDR3 proteins give one entry, which carries the most common genes and DNA. The V and J calls here are based on TCRdb, not the publication. Present in this sample are almost 600,000 distinct CDR3 sequences, approximately 14% of which were seen just once. The top ten clonotypes cover approximately 5.7% of the sample.

The CDR1 and CDR2 encoded by the germline V gene are SGHTA and FQGNSA. The CDR3 contains 12 residues, cysteine and phenylalanine counted. Just the 36-base CDR3 DNA is kept, in frame starting at base 1. At the junction V is shortened by 5 bases and J by 5 bases, with 10 bases in between. This sample was taken from a study of T cells in Graves' hyperthyroidism and ophthalmopathy (dated by TCRdb to about 2019). Notes on the research overall: Peripheral blood was collected at initial diagnosis, before any treatment. TCR V-J signatures able to tell the groups apart were searched for in a discovery cohort of 100 patients, of whom more than 40 had Graves' ophthalmopathy and roughly 58 had stable Graves' hyperthyroidism. Whether ophthalmopathy could be predicted prospectively was tested in an independent validation cohort made up of 18 to 20 hyperthyroidism patients plus 17 patients who later progressed to ophthalmopathy. The 95 to 100 discovery patients were randomly divided into training and test sets at a 7:3 ratio. Thyroid tissue and blood T-cell repertoires from more than 5 Graves' hyperthyroidism patients were also compared in the study. Once sampling was done, hyperthyroidism patients were given methimazole at a starting dose of 30 mg daily, whereas ophthalmopathy patients were given high-dose intravenous methylprednisolone. According to the paper, TCR Vbeta CDR3 sequencing was carried out on roughly 130 peripheral blood samples, which came from 40 to 45 ophthalmopathy, about 75 hyperthyroidism and approximately 17 progressor patients.

General findings and caveats noted by the study authors: In validation, progression to ophthalmopathy was predicted by the model with more than 65% sensitivity and roughly 76% specificity, a median of 6.5 months before onset. In cross-validation, a model built on a 13 V-J signature told ophthalmopathy apart from stable hyperthyroidism with less than 90% sensitivity and roughly 82% specificity, and in testing the same model reached 80%/75%. Most expanded thyroid clonotypes (frequency above 0.001) were also detected in blood, a finding suggesting that blood repertoires may reflect thyroid immune responses. No statistical method was used to fix the sample size in advance, and group allocation was not hidden from the investigators.

Hyperthyroidism patients were newly diagnosed, with disease duration under 2 months, and aged 18 to 65 years. The study excluded patients with uncontrolled infections, other autoimmune diseases, pregnancy or lactation. Clinical symptoms, serum thyroxine and TRAb, thyroid ultrasound, and orbital computed tomography formed the basis for the diagnoses. Blood from progressor patients was collected at the time of first diagnosis with hyperthyroidism, before any ophthalmopathy symptoms had appeared. PBMCs were isolated from about 9 ml of fresh peripheral blood by Ficoll-Paque density gradient centrifugation. Progressor patients were defined as those initially diagnosed with Graves' hyperthyroidism in whom ophthalmopathy developed during follow-up. Trizol reagent was used to extract total RNA, and RNA quality was then checked on an Agilent 2100 Bioanalyzer.

This sequence originates from a woman aged 25 to 39 with Graves' hyperthyroidism that later progressed to Graves' ophthalmopathy. What was sequenced was blood. The receptor chain draws on TRBV7-2 and TRBJ2-7; the D gene identity is not certain. The DNA sequence is given as TGTGCCAGCAGCCCCATTAGGAACGAGCAGTACTTC. It is translated as CASSPIRNEQYF. With all but the CDR3 taken from the reference TRBV7-2 and TRBJ2-7 genes, the full variable domain is: GAGVSQSPSNKVTEKGKDVELRCDPISGHTALYWYRQSLGQGLEFLIYFQGNSAPDKSGLPSDRFSAERTGGSVSTLTIQRTQQEDSAVYLCASSPIRNEQYFGPGTRLTVT.